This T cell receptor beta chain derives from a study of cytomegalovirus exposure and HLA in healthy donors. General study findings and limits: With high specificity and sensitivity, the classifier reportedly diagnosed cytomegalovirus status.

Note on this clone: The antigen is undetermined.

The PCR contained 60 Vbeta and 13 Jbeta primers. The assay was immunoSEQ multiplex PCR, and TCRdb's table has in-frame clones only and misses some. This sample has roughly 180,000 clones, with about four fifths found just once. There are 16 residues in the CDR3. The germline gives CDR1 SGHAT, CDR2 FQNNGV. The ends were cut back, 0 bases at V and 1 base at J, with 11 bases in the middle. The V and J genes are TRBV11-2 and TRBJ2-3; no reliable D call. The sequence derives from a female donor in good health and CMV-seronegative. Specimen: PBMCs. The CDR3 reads CASSLEGSTGTDTQYF. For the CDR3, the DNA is TGTGCCAGCAGCTTAGAGGGCAGCACGGGCACAGATACGCAGTATTTT.